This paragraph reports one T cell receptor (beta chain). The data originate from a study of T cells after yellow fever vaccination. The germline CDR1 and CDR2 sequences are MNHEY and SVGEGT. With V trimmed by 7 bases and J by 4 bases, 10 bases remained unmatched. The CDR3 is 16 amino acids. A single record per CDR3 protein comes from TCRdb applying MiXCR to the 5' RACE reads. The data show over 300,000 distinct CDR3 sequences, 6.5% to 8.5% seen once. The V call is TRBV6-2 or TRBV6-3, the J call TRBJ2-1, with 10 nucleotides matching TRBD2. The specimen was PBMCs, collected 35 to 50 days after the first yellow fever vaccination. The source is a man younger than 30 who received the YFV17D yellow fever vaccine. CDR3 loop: CASTYRSSGGYNEQFF. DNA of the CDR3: TGTGCCAGCACCTACAGGTCTAGCGGGGGATACAATGAGCAGTTCTTC.